Listed here are 24 T cell receptor beta chains from one sample, sequenced in a study of CD8+CD57+ T cells in acquired aplastic anemia. Profiling of TCR beta VDJ combinations and CDR3 sequences used genomic DNA as template. TCRdb ran MiXCR on the reads and lists one entry per CDR3 protein. In the table there are under 75,000 distinct CDR3 sequences, approximately 54% of which are singletons. Sequencing used sorted CD4+, CD8+, or CD8+CD57+ T cells (not recorded which) from PBMCs. These receptors were taken from a human donor in good health, serving as a control.

The chain's CDR3 is CASSFAFRTGTLVDQPQHF. The CDR3 bases are TGTGCCAGCAGCTTTGCTTTTAGGACAGGCACCCTAGTCGATCAGCCCCAGCATTTT. The chain recombines TRBV5-4 with TRBJ1-5; 7 bases are a match to TRBD1. V dropped 2 bases and J dropped 5; count of bases not matched to a gene: 19. The CDR3 sequence is 19 residues long. Germline values: CDR1 SGHNT, CDR2 YYREEE (reference sequence).

The V gene is TRBV7-9, the J gene TRBJ2-7, with TRBD2 identical over 9 bases. The length of the CDR3 is 13 residues. Per the germline V gene, CDR1 is SEHNR and CDR2 is FQNEAQ (reference sequence). Germline trimming cut 5 bases from V and 4 bases from J; bases unmatched to any gene: 3. Here the CDR3 DNA reads TGTGCCAGCAGCACTCTAGCGGGATACGAGCAGTACTTC. Translation: CASSTLAGYEQYF. Using reference TRBV7-9 and TRBJ2-7 for the parts outside the CDR3, the full variable domain is DTGVSQNPRHKITKRGQNVTFRCDPISEHNRLYWYRQTLGQGPEFLTYFQNEAQLEKSRLLSDRFSAERPKGSFSTLEIQRTEQGDSAMYLCASSTLAGYEQYFGPGTRLTVT.

There are many counts of this clonotype. The rearrangement uses TRBV9 and TRBJ1-5; D gene unclear. Trimming shortened V by 4 bases and J by 5 bases, and 10 bases separated the two germline ends. The V gene's germline CDR1 is SGDLS and CDR2 YYNGEE. This CDR3 has 13 amino acids. Here the CDR3 reads CASSPDGDQPQHF. The CDR3 coding sequence is TGTGCCAGCAGCCCCGATGGGGATCAGCCCCAGCATTTT.

Ten or more counts support this clonotype. This chain joins TRBV10-3 and TRBJ2-7, with D unresolved. CDR3 length: 16 amino acids. Germline CDR1 and CDR2: ENHRY and SYGVKD. V lost 0 bases and J lost 1, with 13 bases in between. CDR3 nucleotides: TGTGCCATCAGTGAGTCGACGGTTCTCCAATCCTACGAGCAGTACTTC. Its translation: CAISESTVLQSYEQYF.

The chain uses TRBV19 and TRBJ1-5; D uncertain. The CDR3 is made up of 13 amino acids. CDR1 is LNHDA, CDR2 SQIVND, per germline (reference sequence). The ends were cut back, 7 bases at V and 6 bases at J, with 13 bases in the middle. This CDR3 reads CASNEGRVQPQHF. The CDR3 coding sequence is TGTGCCAGTAACGAGGGAAGGGTTCAGCCCCAGCATTTT.

The DNA of the CDR3 is TGCAGCGTTGAGGGGATGACTAGCGGGTCCTACAATGAGCAGTTCTTC. It yields the protein CSVEGMTSGSYNEQFF. This rearrangement joins TRBV29-1 to TRBJ2-1; 10 bases are shared with TRBD2. The ends lost 3 bases at V and 1 base at J; junction bases unmatched: 6. The length of the CDR3 is 16 residues. Germline lookup yields CDR1 SQVTM and CDR2 ANQGSEA.

J is TRBJ1-5 and V is TRBV19; D remains unclear. From germline, CDR1 is LNHDA and CDR2 SQIVND (reference sequence). The CDR3 length is 16 residues. V was cut by 1 base and J by 3 bases, with 13 bases left in between. CDR3: CASSIVATNNNQPQHF. The DNA of the CDR3 is TGTGCCAGTAGTATAGTCGCGACTAATAACAATCAGCCCCAGCATTTT. The complete variable domain, with remaining parts taken from reference TRBV19 and TRBJ1-5, reads DGGITQSPKYLFRKEGQNVTLSCEQNLNHDAMYWYRQDPGQGLRLIYYSQIVNDFQKGDIAEGYSVSREKKESFPLTVTSAQKNPTAFYLCASSIVATNNNQPQHFGDGTRLSIL.

This clonotype appeared many times. CDR3 residues: CASSQSYRGSWDGYTF. The CDR3 bases are TGCGCCAGCAGCCAAAGCTACAGGGGAAGTTGGGATGGCTACACCTTC. The chain joins TRBV4-1 to TRBJ1-2; 7 positions match TRBD1. Trimming cost V 2 bases and J 6 bases; bases outside gene matches: 12. There are 16 residues in the CDR3. CDR1 MGHRA and CDR2 YSYEKL come from the germline V gene.

This chain connects TRBV24-1 to TRBJ2-2; 9 bases match TRBD1. Germline assignment: CDR1 KGHDR and CDR2 SFDVKD. The CDR3 length is 16 residues. The junction had 4 bases not matched to a gene; V was cut back by 5 bases and J by 1 base. CDR3 sequence (DNA): TGTGCCACCAGTGCCGGGGACAGGGAGAACACCGGGGAGCTGTTTTTT. Protein product: CATSAGDRENTGELFF.

This clonotype showed up just a few times. The chain joins TRBV6-5 to TRBJ2-7; 10 bases fit TRBD1. The CDR3 has 16 residues. In germline, CDR1 is MNHEY, CDR2 SVGAGI. V shed 2 bases, J shed 6 bases, and the junction held 10 bases outside the gene matches. The chain's CDR3 is CASSYQPGQGRGEQYF. The DNA of the CDR3 is TGTGCCAGCAGTTACCAACCGGGACAGGGGCGAGGCGAGCAGTACTTC.

V is TRBV7-2 and J is TRBJ1-6, with TRBD1 matching 10 bases. Germline lookup yields CDR1 SGHTA and CDR2 FQGNSA. V lost 5 bases to trimming and J lost 9 bases; unmatched junction nucleotides: 7. This CDR3 comprises 15 residues. The CDR3: CASSLRTGGGSPLHF. The CDR3 nucleotides are TGTGCCAGCAGCCTAAGGACAGGGGGAGGTTCACCCCTCCACTTT.

The chain uses TRBV7-3 and TRBJ1-1; D is unclear. The CDR3 length is 13 residues. Germline lookup yields CDR1 SGHTA and CDR2 FQGTGA. Trimming cost V 3 bases and J 0 bases, with 5 bases left between them. The CDR3 coding sequence is TGTGCCAGCAGCTTTTCCGTGAACACTGAAGCTTTCTTT. Its translation is CASSFSVNTEAFF.

This clonotype was picked up one time. The rearrangement joins TRBV10-3 to TRBJ2-3; D might be TRBD2 (5 bases). V was clipped by 6 bases and J by 4 bases, with 5 bases between them. CDR3 size: 11 residues. CDR1 is ENHRY and CDR2 is SYGVKD in the germline V gene. The CDR3 loop is CAIRRADTQYF. The DNA for the CDR3 is TGTGCCATCAGGCGGGCAGATACGCAGTATTTT.

The chain has TRBV10-3 and TRBJ1-1; no clear D gene. The CDR3 runs 13 residues. V dropped 4 bases and J dropped 1 base, with 7 bases sitting between them. The germline CDR1 and CDR2 sequences are ENHRY and SYGVKD. For the CDR3, the DNA is TGTGCCATCAGTGTAGTGGGGAACACTGAAGCTTTCTTT. Translated: CAISVVGNTEAFF.

As for this clonotype: The junction does not match germline at one end; this may be a read error. The chain uses TRBV4-2 and TRBJ1-2, with D hard to call. Germline V gene sequence: CDR1 LGHNA, CDR2 YNFKEQ. CDR3 length: 15 residues. Here the CDR3 reads CASSQALGQAYSYTF. The CDR3 DNA reads TGTGCCAGCAGCCAAGCCCTCGGGCAGGCCTATAGCTACACCTTC.

The V and J genes are TRBV29-1 and TRBJ2-7; D possibly corresponds to TRBD2 (7 bases). The germline V gene encodes CDR1 SQVTM and CDR2 ANQGSEA. V was cut by 6 bases and J by 0 bases, with 18 bases left in between. The CDR3 loop spans 15 amino acids. CDR3 nucleotide sequence: TGCAGCGTGGTTGATGGGGGGGCCAGCTCCTACGAGCAGTACTTC. As protein: CSVVDGGASSYEQYF.

Concerning this clonotype: Mismatch with germline at one junction end may stem from a read error. This sequence joins TRBV7-2 and TRBJ1-2; 9 positions match TRBD1. The germline V gene encodes CDR1 SGHTA and CDR2 FQGNSA. This CDR3 is 17 amino acids long. This CDR3 is CASSVAGTGKNNYGYTF. The CDR3 region has the DNA TGTGCCAGCAGCGTAGCCGGGACAGGGAAGAATAACTATGGCTACACCTTC.

The V gene is TRBV9, the J gene TRBJ2-7; 7 positions agree with TRBD2. Unmatched junction bases numbered 5, after V lost 2 bases and J lost 0 bases. The CDR3 covers 15 residues. CDR1 is SGDLS, CDR2 YYNGEE, per germline. Here the CDR3 DNA reads TGTGCCAGCAGCGTGGTCGGGGGGACCTCCTACGAGCAGTACTTC. The encoded protein is CASSVVGGTSYEQYF.

The chain joins TRBV7-3 to TRBJ2-7, with TRBD2 as a possible D gene (7 bases). This CDR3 comprises 14 residues. CDR1 is SGHTA, CDR2 FQGTGA, per germline. V was pared by 7 bases and J by 6 bases, with 19 bases between. This CDR3 reads CASNLLARGCEQYV. CDR3 in DNA: TGTGCCAGCAACCTACTAGCGAGGGGGTGCGAGCAGTACGTC.

On this clonotype itself: This clone may be a read error of a much larger clone one base away. The chain recombines TRBV30 with TRBJ1-2; no reliable D call. Germline CDR1 GTSNPN, CDR2 SVGIG (reference sequence). This CDR3 has 14 amino acids. Trimming removed 4 bases at V and 3 bases at J, with 15 bases between. Here the CDR3 DNA reads TGTGCCTGGACTCACGACGGAGGACACTATGGCTACACCTTC. It yields the protein CAWTHDGGHYGYTF.

This chain joins TRBV29-1 and TRBJ2-1; 12 bases fit TRBD2. The germline V gene has CDR1 SQVTM and CDR2 ANQGSEA. The CDR3 consists of 13 residues. The J segment lost 6 bases and the V segment lost 7 bases, leaving 4 bases of the junction unmatched. CDR3 DNA: TGCAGCGAATCTAGCGGGGGGGCCAATGAGCAGTTCTTC. Encoded protein: CSESSGGANEQFF.

The rearrangement links TRBV2 to TRBJ1-4, with a weak D call TRBD1 (6 bases). Germline V gene sequence: CDR1 SNHLY, CDR2 FYNNEI. V shed 6 bases and J shed 5 bases, with 19 bases lying between them. The length of the CDR3 is 16 residues. The CDR3, as DNA: TGTGCCAGCAGCGCAGCACAATCAGGGGAGAATGAAAAACTGTTTTTT. Translated, it gives CASSAAQSGENEKLFF.

This sequence joins TRBV11-1 and TRBJ2-3; TRBD1 agrees at 8 bases. This CDR3 has 16 amino acids. The germline V gene has CDR1 SGHAT and CDR2 FQDESV (reference sequence). V lost 2 bases to trimming and J lost 0 bases; unmatched junction nucleotides: 4. The CDR3 is CASSLQTGVSTDTQYF. The CDR3 DNA follows: TGTGCCAGCAGCTTACAGACAGGGGTTAGCACAGATACGCAGTATTTT.

This clonotype was seen only once. The CDR3 does not end in the conserved phenylalanine or tryptophan, so this is likely a read error. This chain uses TRBV6-1 with TRBJ2-6; 9 bases are shared with TRBD1. CDR1 MNHNS and CDR2 SASEGT come from the germline V gene. With 4 bases clipped from V and 0 bases from J, the junction kept 10 bases outside the gene matches. The CDR3 is 19 residues long. CDR3 region: CASSGRDRAGSSGANVLTL. The CDR3 DNA reads as TGTGCCAGCAGTGGAAGGGACAGGGCAGGGAGCTCTGGGGCCAACGTCCTGACTCTC.